Below, 8 T cell receptor beta chains from the same sample are listed, as sequenced in a study of T cells expressing NK-cell markers. TCRdb reprocessed the 5' RACE reads and stores each CDR3 protein as one record, lacking DNA. The ten most abundant clones cover about 11% of a sample with 350,000 to 400,000 distinct CDR3 sequences. Sequencing was done on a sample of blood T cells: a sorted CD56 or NKG2C T cell subset, CD4+ or CD8+ T cells, or bulk PBMC T cells (not recorded which). These receptors all stem from a woman aged 45-60 years in good health.

This chain joins TRBV3-1 and TRBJ2-4; TCRdb proposes TRBD2, but this gene call is untestable without DNA. Germline CDR1 is LGHDT and CDR2 is YNNKEL (reference sequence). This CDR3 spans 17 amino acids. CDR3 residues: CASSQPGLADAKNIQYF. The complete variable domain, with remaining parts taken from reference TRBV3-1 and TRBJ2-4, reads DTAVSQTPKYLVTQMGNDKSIKCEQNLGHDTMYWYKQDSKKFLKIMFSYNNKELIINETVPNRFSPKSPDKAHLNLHINSLELGDSAVYFCASSQPGLADAKNIQYFGAGTRLSVL.

V usage is TRBV21-1 and J usage is TRBJ2-4. TRBV21-1 has pseudogene status. CDR3 length: 16 amino acids. This chain's CDR3 is CASSKIAEGVKNIQYF.

The CDR3: CASMASSGNTIYF. The chain is built from TRBV10-1 and TRBJ1-3. Germline loops: CDR1 WNHNN, CDR2 SYGVQD (reference sequence). CDR3 length: 13 amino acids.

The chain is built from TRBV7-9 and TRBJ2-7; lacking DNA, the TRBD1 call made by TCRdb goes unchecked. The CDR3 has 15 residues. Germline loops: CDR1 SEHNR, CDR2 FQNEAQ (reference sequence). CDR3 region: CASSLTGTGYGEQYF.

This sequence joins TRBV29-1 and TRBJ1-1; TCRdb indicates TRBD1, and absent DNA this call remains unverified. Germline V gene sequence: CDR1 SQVTM, CDR2 ANQGSEA. This CDR3 region has 11 residues. The chain's CDR3 is CSVLSGTQAFF.

The genes are TRBV12-3 or TRBV12-4 and TRBJ2-2. CDR3 length equals 11 residues. This chain's CDR3 is CASSLRGELFF.

V gene TRBV30 combines with J gene TRBJ1-4; as DNA is missing, the TRBD1 call by TCRdb cannot be tested. The germline V gene encodes CDR1 GTSNPN and CDR2 SVGIG (reference sequence). The CDR3 totals 15 residues. This CDR3 is CAWRVVGRDGEKLFF.

V usage is TRBV24-1 and J usage is TRBJ2-2; TCRdb selects TRBD1, and the lack of DNA leaves this call unchecked. Looked up from germline, CDR1 is KGHDR and CDR2 is SFDVKD. CDR3 length: 16 residues. The CDR3 reads CATSDSGTGNTGELFF.